The 2 T cell receptor beta chains reported below all come from one sample, sequenced in a study of T cell responses to AZD1222 COVID-19 vaccine. This table comes from immunoSEQ multiplex PCR, and its TCRdb copy is limited to in-frame clones, with some not included. This table holds about 130,000 clones, 88% found once. The sample here was peripheral blood, taken 28 days after the second AZD1222 dose. The receptors come from an adult who received the AZD1222 COVID-19 vaccine.

The chain's CDR3 is CASSLPGINQPQHF. In DNA form, the CDR3 reads TGTGCCAGCAGCTTGCCAGGAATTAATCAGCCCCAGCATTTT. This chain links TRBV5-6 with TRBJ1-5; D not resolved. The V and J ends lost 1 base and 4 bases respectively, with 9 bases between them. CDR1 is SGHDT and CDR2 is YYEEEE in the germline V gene. The CDR3 length is 14 residues.

The chain uses TRBV4-3 and TRBJ2-2; 7 positions match TRBD1. Unmatched junction bases numbered 7, after V lost 2 bases and J lost 7 bases. CDR1 and CDR2 (germline): LGHNA, YSLEER. The CDR3 consists of 15 residues. The CDR3 loop reads CASSQITGVDGELFF. For the CDR3, the DNA is TGCGCCAGCAGCCAAATTACAGGGGTAGACGGGGAGCTGTTTTTT.